What follows are 16 T cell receptor beta chains derived from one specimen sequenced in a study of blood T cell repertoires in COVID-19 (dated by TCRdb to 2019 to 2021). Library preparation used the immunoSEQ multiplex PCR assay. Imported from immuneACCESS, the table was reduced by TCRdb to in-frame sequences with V and J called. These copies leave out some clones; in studies compared against another copy, an unresolved V gene accounts for under half, and the cause of the remainder is not known. This sample gives approximately 40,000 clones in total; about 80% of them show up just once. The leading ten clones occupy roughly 2.6% of the sample. Sample: peripheral blood. All receptors come from a woman aged 60-70 years with acute or convalescent COVID-19.

The chain has TRBV12-3 or TRBV12-4 and TRBJ2-3; D is uncertain. With 4 bases removed from V and 3 bases from J, the gap between germline ends came to 5 bases. This CDR3 has 12 residues. The CDR3 is CASSSRTDTQYF. CDR3 bases: TGTGCCAGCAGTTCCAGAACAGATACGCAGTATTTT.

The V call is TRBV7-2, the J call TRBJ1-4; D not certain. CDR1 SGHTA and CDR2 FQGNSA come from the germline V gene. Trimming stripped 2 bases from V and 0 bases from J, with 7 bases between. CDR3 length: 15 residues. Here the CDR3 DNA reads TGTGCCAGCAGCTTATATGTTGCAACTAATGAAAAACTGTTTTTT. This gives the protein CASSLYVATNEKLFF. The whole variable domain, filled in from reference TRBV7-2 and TRBJ1-4, reads GAGVSQSPSNKVTEKGKDVELRCDPISGHTALYWYRQSLGQGLEFLIYFQGNSAPDKSGLPSDRFSAERTGGSVSTLTIQRTQQEDSAVYLCASSLYVATNEKLFFGSGTQLSVL.

The rearrangement uses TRBV12-3 or TRBV12-4 and TRBJ1-1; tentative D call: TRBD1 (6 bases). This CDR3 contains 13 residues. With 2 bases removed from V and 10 bases from J, the gap between germline ends came to 14 bases. CDR3 amino acids: CASSLSAGVRAFF. DNA for the CDR3: TGTGCCAGCAGTTTATCGGCAGGGGTTAGAGCTTTCTTT.

The chain has TRBV2 and TRBJ2-3; weak D call: TRBD1 (6 bases). V was clipped by 6 bases and J by 4 bases, with 11 bases between them. The CDR3 is made up of 13 amino acids. Per germline, CDR1 SNHLY and CDR2 FYNNEI. In DNA form, the CDR3 reads TGTGCCAGCAGCGACAGGTTCTCAGATACGCAGTATTTT. Protein: CASSDRFSDTQYF.

CDR3: CASSLSGVSADTQYF. The CDR3, as DNA: TGCGCCAGCAGCTTAAGCGGGGTGAGCGCAGATACGCAGTATTTT. This chain uses TRBV5-1 with TRBJ2-3, with 7 bases aligning to TRBD2. The CDR3 extends over 15 amino acids. With 2 bases clipped from V and 4 bases from J, the junction kept 7 bases outside the gene matches. Germline V lookup: CDR1 SGHRS, CDR2 YFSETQ.

This clone was seen a single time. This rearrangement joins TRBV7-9 to TRBJ2-4, with 9 bases lining up with TRBD1. CDR1 SEHNR and CDR2 FQNEAQ come from the germline V gene (reference sequence). The CDR3 length is 17 residues. V lost 4 bases to trimming and J lost 0 bases; unmatched junction nucleotides: 7. The CDR3 DNA reads TGTGCCAGCAGCTCCGACAGGGGGTTGCTAGCCAAAAACATTCAGTACTTC. Its translation is CASSSDRGLLAKNIQYF.

This chain links TRBV19 with TRBJ1-1, with D maybe TRBD1 (6 bases). Germline V lookup: CDR1 LNHDA, CDR2 SQIVND (reference sequence). V lost 3 bases to trimming and J lost 0 bases, with 14 bases between them. CDR3 length: 16 residues. CDR3 loop: CASSIGGGRMNTEAFF. The DNA for the CDR3 is TGTGCCAGTAGTATTGGCGGGGGCCGCATGAACACTGAAGCTTTCTTT. The full variable domain, completed using reference TRBV19 and TRBJ1-1, is DGGITQSPKYLFRKEGQNVTLSCEQNLNHDAMYWYRQDPGQGLRLIYYSQIVNDFQKGDIAEGYSVSREKKESFPLTVTSAQKNPTAFYLCASSIGGGRMNTEAFFGQGTRLTVV.

This rearrangement joins TRBV18 to TRBJ2-1; D possibly corresponds to TRBD1 (7 bases). This CDR3 spans 17 amino acids. V was cut by 6 bases and J by 7 bases, with 25 bases left in between. Germline V gene data show CDR1 as KGHSH and CDR2 as LQKENI. CDR3: CASSGGGKGRRRNEQFF. The CDR3 DNA is TGTGCCAGCTCCGGAGGGGGCAAGGGGAGACGGAGGAATGAGCAGTTCTTC.

The V gene is TRBV18, the J gene TRBJ2-3; a possible D gene is TRBD1 (6 bases). In germline, CDR1 is KGHSH, CDR2 LQKENI. This CDR3 contains 16 residues. V shed 0 bases and J shed 1 base, with 11 bases lying between them. CDR3 sequence (DNA): TGTGCCAGCTCACCACCGAACAGGGTTGGCACAGATACGCAGTATTTT. This encodes CASSPPNRVGTDTQYF.

This rearrangement joins TRBV12-2 to TRBJ2-1; TRBD2, the table's D call, lacks a check against the DNA. TRBV12-2 is a pseudogene segment. The CDR3 length is 16 residues. The CDR3 protein is CASRRKLAGEQNEQFF. In DNA form, the CDR3 reads TGTGCAAGTCGCCGGAAACTAGCGGGGGAACAGAATGAGCAGTTCTTC.

CDR3 protein: CASSLKGRQPQHF. The CDR3 DNA reads as TGTGCCAGCAGTTTAAAAGGGAGGCAGCCCCAGCATTTT. The V and J genes are TRBV27 and TRBJ1-5; no definite D call. This CDR3 is 13 amino acids long. V was cut by 2 bases and J by 7 bases, with 9 bases left in between. Germline V gene lookup returns CDR1 MNHEY and CDR2 SMNVEV (reference sequence).

This clone was picked up one time. J is TRBJ2-2 and V is TRBV3-1 (or the pseudogene TRBV3-2), with TRBD2 identical over 8 bases. The CDR3 is 15 residues long. The V gene end was trimmed by 1 base and the J gene end by 7 bases; junction bases not matched to a gene: 5. CDR1 and CDR2 (germline): LGHDT, YNNKEL (reference sequence). DNA of the CDR3: TGTGCCAGCAGCCAAGGGGGACTAGGAGGCGGGGAGCTGTTTTTT. Protein: CASSQGGLGGGELFF.

The V call is TRBV6-1, the J call TRBJ1-1; D unclear. The V and J ends lost 2 bases and 1 base respectively, with 17 bases between them. The germline V gene encodes CDR1 MNHNS and CDR2 SASEGT. CDR3 size: 17 residues. CDR3 in amino acids: CASSELLGRSGNTEAFF. As DNA, the CDR3 is TGTGCCAGCAGTGAACTATTAGGTCGTTCGGGGAACACTGAAGCTTTCTTT.

This clone was seen only once. V is TRBV5-5 and J is TRBJ1-6, with D unclear. With 2 bases removed from V and 0 bases from J, the gap between germline ends came to 15 bases. CDR1 and CDR2 (germline): SGHKS, YYEKEE (reference sequence). The CDR3 has 18 residues. This CDR3 reads CASSLDRPGNSYNSPLHF. CDR3 nucleotide sequence: TGTGCCAGCAGCTTAGACCGTCCAGGAAACTCCTATAATTCACCCCTCCACTTT.

The chain joins TRBV11-2 to TRBJ2-7, with D tentatively TRBD2 (5 bases). V dropped 5 bases and J dropped 2 bases, with 13 bases sitting between them. The CDR3 contains 14 residues. The germline gives CDR1 SGHAT, CDR2 FQNNGV. CDR3 sequence (DNA): TGTGCCAGCAGCATTACCGACGGGACCTACGAGCAGTACTTC. Protein: CASSITDGTYEQYF.

This chain connects TRBV5-3 to TRBJ2-7; 7 bases are shared with TRBD1. TRBV5-3 is an open reading frame, and its role is uncertain. The trim removed 0 bases at V and 3 bases at J, leaving 6 bases unmatched. This CDR3 is 15 amino acids long. Written as DNA, the CDR3 is TGTGCCAGAAGCTTGGGACAGGGAGCACACTACGAGCAGTACTTC. Translated: CARSLGQGAHYEQYF.